The 2 T cell receptor beta chains reported below all come from one sample, sequenced in a study of response to subunit inactivated influenza vaccine. TCRdb used MiXCR to reprocess the RT-PCR reads, holding one entry per CDR3 protein. The table records about 160,000 distinct CDR3 sequences, around 9.9% of them present only once. The sequencing here drew on non-naive T cells sorted from PBMCs, taken 40 to 50 days after vaccination. All receptors derive from a man in his forties or fifties who received an inactivated influenza vaccine.

The chain couples TRBV5-5 to TRBJ2-7; no clear D gene. The germline V gene encodes CDR1 SGHKS and CDR2 YYEKEE (reference sequence). V was trimmed by 0 bases and J by 2 bases, leaving 9 bases between them. CDR3 length: 14 amino acids. This chain's CDR3 is CASSLAVEAYEQYF. CDR3 nucleotide sequence: TGTGCCAGCAGCTTGGCGGTAGAAGCCTACGAGCAGTACTTC.

This clonotype came up many times. The gene calls are TRBV5-1 and TRBJ2-3, with a possible D match to TRBD2 (5 bases). V dropped 5 bases and J dropped 5 bases, with 9 bases sitting between them. Per germline, CDR1 SGHRS and CDR2 YFSETQ. The CDR3 has 12 amino acids. In nucleotides, the CDR3 is TGCGCCAGCAGACCGGGGAGAGATACGCAGTATTTT. Amino acids: CASRPGRDTQYF.